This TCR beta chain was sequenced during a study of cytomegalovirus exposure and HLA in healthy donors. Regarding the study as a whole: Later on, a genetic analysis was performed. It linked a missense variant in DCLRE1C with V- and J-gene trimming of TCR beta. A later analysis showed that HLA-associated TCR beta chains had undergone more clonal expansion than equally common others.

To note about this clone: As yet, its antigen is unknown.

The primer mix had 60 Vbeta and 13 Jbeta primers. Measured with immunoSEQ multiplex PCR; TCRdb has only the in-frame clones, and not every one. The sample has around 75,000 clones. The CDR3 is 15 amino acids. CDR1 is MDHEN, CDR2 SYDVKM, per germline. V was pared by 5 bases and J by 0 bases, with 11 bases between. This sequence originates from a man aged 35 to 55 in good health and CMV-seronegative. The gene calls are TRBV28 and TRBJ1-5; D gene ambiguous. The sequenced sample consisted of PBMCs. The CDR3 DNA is TGTGCCAGCAGTCTAGAGTTTATTAGCAATCAGCCCCAGCATTTT. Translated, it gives CASSLEFISNQPQHF.